This T cell receptor beta chain derives from a study of CD8+ T cells in alopecia areata. About the research overall: Twice daily, treated patients received 5 to 10 mg of oral tofacitinib. Regarding the study as a whole: Both scalp clonality and the expanded CD8+ clones among the top 100 showed a significant decrease with tofacitinib. The study found higher clonality in lesional than normal scalp, especially in alopecia totalis/universalis.

Following RNA extraction, reverse transcription yielded cDNA that acted as the sequencing template. Only in-frame clones appear in the TCRdb table, and some are missing; sequencing was by immunoSEQ multiplex PCR. The repertoire holds 15,000 to 20,000 clones, with 50% to 60% as singletons. Specified treatment: oral pan-JAK inhibitor, 5-10 mg twice daily. Alopecia areata patients had lesional scalp punch biopsies and peripheral blood taken from them. A remark on this clone: As yet, its antigen is unknown.

Germline V gene data show CDR1 as MDHEN and CDR2 as SYDVKM. The V end was cut by 2 bases, the J end by 8 bases, with 9 bases between. The CDR3 has 12 amino acids. Material: skin, obtained at week 4, from a patient treated with tofacitinib. This chain joins TRBV28 and TRBJ1-2; D unresolved. The sequence derives from a human donor with alopecia areata. DNA for the CDR3: TGTGCCAGCAGTTTAGGCGCAGGAGGCTACACCTTC. This translates into CASSLGAGGYTF.